The 21 T cell receptor beta chains below come from one sample, sequenced in a study of blood T cell repertoires in COVID-19. TCRdb keeps only in-frame clones here, not all; method: immunoSEQ multiplex PCR. The sample lists about 300,000 clones, approximately 90% occurring once. The material sequenced was peripheral blood. These receptor sequences come from a woman in her 30s with COVID-19, enrolled during active disease.

This sequence joins TRBV9 and TRBJ2-6, with 11 bases fitting TRBD1. Germline CDR1 SGDLS, CDR2 YYNGEE. Unmatched junction bases numbered 9, after V lost 3 bases and J lost 4 bases. The CDR3 is made up of 18 amino acids. CDR3 bases: TGTGCCAGCAGCGCCCGGGACAGGGGGTCCACCGGGGCCAACGTCCTGACTTTC. Translated: CASSARDRGSTGANVLTF.

V and J are TRBV5-1 and TRBJ1-1; TRBD1 matches 8 bases. The CDR3 is 15 residues long. V was pared by 0 bases and J by 2 bases, with 3 bases of the junction left unmatched. Germline V gives CDR1 SGHRS, CDR2 YFSETQ. The CDR3 region is CASSLGDRPNTEAFF. In nucleotides, the CDR3 is TGCGCCAGCAGCTTGGGGGACAGGCCTAACACTGAAGCTTTCTTT.

This clone was detected a few times. This chain joins TRBV7-2 and TRBJ2-3; tentative D call: TRBD2 (5 bases). Trimming left V 4 bases short and J 6 bases short, with 11 bases between. This CDR3 comprises 13 residues. From germline, CDR1 is SGHTA and CDR2 FQGNSA. The CDR3 reads CASSSNPGDTQYF. The CDR3 region has the DNA TGTGCCAGCAGCTCGAATCCGGGGGATACGCAGTATTTT.

The chain uses TRBV27 and TRBJ2-2; 12 positions agree with TRBD2. This CDR3 is built from 14 residues. The germline V gene has CDR1 MNHEY and CDR2 SMNVEV (reference sequence). V trimming: 7 bases; J trimming: 5 bases; junction bases outside the gene matches: 2. CDR3 sequence reads: CASTGLAGTGELFF. For the CDR3, the DNA is TGTGCCAGCACCGGACTAGCGGGGACCGGGGAGCTGTTTTTT.

The rearrangement joins TRBV7-9 to TRBJ1-6; 8 nucleotides line up with TRBD1. The CDR3 contains 15 residues. V trimming: 6 bases; J trimming: 7 bases; junction bases outside the gene matches: 8. CDR1 and CDR2 (germline): SEHNR, FQNEAQ (reference sequence). As DNA, the CDR3 is TGTGCCAGCAGTTGGGGAGCAGGGGGCAATTCACCCCTCCACTTT. Amino acids: CASSWGAGGNSPLHF.

This sequence joins TRBV10-3 and TRBJ2-7; no clear D. Trimming pared 0 bases from V and 4 bases from J, leaving 4 bases between. This CDR3 region has 12 residues. Germline assignment: CDR1 ENHRY and CDR2 SYGVKD. The CDR3 DNA follows: TGTGCCATCAGTGAGTCTAAATACGAGCAGTACTTC. Protein sequence: CAISESKYEQYF.

This chain uses TRBV11-3 with TRBJ2-5, with D perhaps TRBD2 (5 bases). V was cut by 1 base and J by 1 base, with 10 bases left in between. The germline CDR1 and CDR2 sequences are SGHNT and YENEEA. CDR3 length equals 15 residues. As DNA, the CDR3 is TGTGCCAGCAGCTTAGGGAGGCGGGTCCAAGAGACCCAGTACTTC. It translates to CASSLGRRVQETQYF.

The chain combines TRBV9 with TRBJ1-1; D is perhaps TRBD1 (5 bases). The V gene lost 10 bases and the J gene lost 1 base, with 11 bases spanning the gap. CDR1 SGDLS and CDR2 YYNGEE come from the germline V gene. This CDR3 spans 12 amino acids. CDR3 loop: CASGGTNTEAFF. The CDR3, as DNA: TGTGCCTCCGGAGGGACGAACACTGAAGCTTTCTTT.

This clone was counted once. The J gene is TRBJ1-1, the V gene TRBV7-8; D is undetermined. The germline V gene encodes CDR1 SGHVS and CDR2 FQNEAQ. The CDR3 covers 13 residues. The V and J ends lost 3 bases and 1 base respectively, with 6 bases between them. The DNA of the CDR3 is TGTGCCAGCAGCTTGAACAGGAACACTGAAGCTTTCTTT. Amino acids: CASSLNRNTEAFF.

This chain links TRBV5-1 with TRBJ2-2; no reliable D call. CDR3 size: 15 residues. V shed 1 base and J shed 3 bases, with 10 bases lying between them. Germline loops: CDR1 SGHRS, CDR2 YFSETQ. This CDR3 is CASSLPAFDTGELFF. CDR3 DNA: TGCGCCAGCAGCTTGCCCGCGTTTGACACCGGGGAGCTGTTTTTT.

This clone came up once. V usage is TRBV12-2 and J usage is TRBJ1-5; the table calls TRBD1, which could not be checked here. TRBV12-2 has pseudogene status. This CDR3 contains 14 residues. The CDR3 DNA reads TGTGCAAGTCCCGTAGGACAGATTAATCAGCCCCAGCATTTT. This sequence encodes CASPVGQINQPQHF.

The chain links TRBV3-1 (or the pseudogene TRBV3-2) to TRBJ2-7; TRBD2 aligns across 10 bases. From germline, CDR1 is LGHDT and CDR2 YNNKEL (reference sequence). This CDR3 has 14 amino acids. V lost 1 base to trimming and J lost 6 bases; unmatched junction nucleotides: 3. The CDR3 region is CASSQGSGRSEQYF. CDR3 in DNA: TGTGCCAGCAGCCAAGGTAGCGGGAGGAGCGAGCAGTACTTC.

The chain combines TRBV27 with TRBJ2-7, with TRBD2 matching 10 bases. V was clipped by 3 bases and J by 6 bases; unmatched bases: 5. From germline, CDR1 is MNHEY and CDR2 SMNVEV (reference sequence). The CDR3 extends over 14 amino acids. CDR3 sequence (DNA): TGTGCCAGCAGTTTGGGGACTAGCGCGAGCGAGCAGTACTTC. It translates to CASSLGTSASEQYF.

The chain joins TRBV6-6 to TRBJ2-7; D ambiguous. From germline, CDR1 is MNHNY and CDR2 SVGAGI (reference sequence). Deletions cut 7 bases from V and 0 bases from J, with 10 bases between. There are 13 residues in the CDR3. The CDR3 DNA follows: TGTGCCAGCACCAAACACAGCTCCTACGAGCAGTACTTC. Its translation is CASTKHSSYEQYF.

This clone is a singleton in its sample. The V and J genes are TRBV19 and TRBJ2-7, with D possibly being TRBD2 (5 bases). CDR3 size: 12 residues. Trimming removed 0 bases from V and 7 bases from J, with 7 bases in between. Germline assignment: CDR1 LNHDA and CDR2 SQIVND (reference sequence). The CDR3 here is CASSIDRGEQYF. DNA of the CDR3: TGTGCCAGTAGTATAGATCGAGGGGAGCAGTACTTC.

This clone was counted only a few times. This chain uses TRBV6-2 or TRBV6-3 with TRBJ2-7, with 9 bases matching TRBD1. The germline V gene has CDR1 MNHEY and CDR2 SVGEGT. The CDR3 loop spans 14 amino acids. Trimming cost V 2 bases and J 3 bases; bases outside gene matches: 2. CDR3 protein: CASSYVGQGYEQYF. The CDR3 nucleotides are TGTGCCAGCAGTTACGTGGGACAGGGCTACGAGCAGTACTTC.

This clone occurred a few times. The gene calls are TRBV2 and TRBJ1-2; 9 nucleotides line up with TRBD1. Germline-derived CDR1 and CDR2 are SNHLY and FYNNEI. CDR3 length equals 15 residues. The trim removed 3 bases at V and 3 bases at J, leaving 5 bases unmatched. The DNA of the CDR3 is TGTGCCAGCAGTGAGGGGACAGGGCTGCACTATGGCTACACCTTC. Encoded protein: CASSEGTGLHYGYTF.

The DNA for the CDR3 is TGTGCCAGCAGCTTAGCAGGGAAGCGGGATTCTAAAGAGACCCAGTACTTC. Translated, it gives CASSLAGKRDSKETQYF. V and J are TRBV11-2 and TRBJ2-5; TRBD2 matches 7 bases. The CDR3 runs to 17 residues. V shed 1 base, J shed 3 bases, and the junction held 11 bases outside the gene matches. The germline V gene has CDR1 SGHAT and CDR2 FQNNGV.

The chain employs TRBV30 and TRBJ2-3; TRBD1 aligns across 10 bases. CDR3 size: 14 residues. In germline, CDR1 is GTSNPN, CDR2 SVGIG (reference sequence). V was clipped by 5 bases and J by 3 bases; unmatched bases: 5. The DNA for the CDR3 is TGTGCCTGGGACCGGGACAGGGGTACAGATACGCAGTATTTT. Translation: CAWDRDRGTDTQYF. Supplemented by reference TRBV30 and TRBJ2-3, the full variable domain reads SQTIHQWPATLVQPVGSPLSLECTVEGTSNPNLYWYRQAAGRGLQLLFYSVGIGQISSEVPQNLSASRPQDRQFILSSKKLLLSDSGFYLCAWDRDRGTDTQYFGPGTRLTVL.

This chain joins TRBV27 and TRBJ2-7, with D possibly being TRBD2 (6 bases). The germline V gene has CDR1 MNHEY and CDR2 SMNVEV (reference sequence). Trimming removed 5 bases from V and 7 bases from J, with 15 bases in between. The CDR3 consists of 13 residues. CDR3 DNA sequence: TGTGCCAGCAGTATCCGGGACTCACGGGAGCAGTACTTC. Residues: CASSIRDSREQYF.

The gene calls are TRBV6-5 and TRBJ1-5; D uncertain. V dropped 5 bases and J dropped 6 bases, with 17 bases sitting between them. This CDR3 has 15 amino acids. Per germline, CDR1 MNHEY and CDR2 SVGAGI. CDR3 DNA sequence: TGTGCCAGCAGTCTACGTGCCCTCACGGGTCAGCCCCAGCATTTT. Residues: CASSLRALTGQPQHF.